Each of the 2 T cell receptor beta chains below was sequenced from the same sample in a study of blood T cell repertoires in COVID-19 (dated by TCRdb to 2020 to 2022). The library was prepared using the immunoSEQ multiplex PCR assay. Imported from immuneACCESS, the table was reduced by TCRdb to in-frame sequences with V and J called. These copies leave out some clones; in studies compared against another copy, an unresolved V gene accounts for under half, and the cause of the remainder is not known. This sample comprises 200,000 to 300,000 clones, roughly 76% of them detected only once. Around 7.5% of the sample lies in the top ten. Sequenced material: peripheral blood. All receptors come from a woman at least 80 years old with COVID-19, enrolled during active disease.

The genes are TRBV9 and TRBJ1-2; no reliable D call. CDR3 length: 14 residues. Trimming shortened V by 4 bases and J by 8 bases, and 18 bases separated the two germline ends. Germline CDR1 and CDR2: SGDLS and YYNGEE. CDR3 protein: CASSPQSRKDGYTF. The CDR3 region has the DNA TGTGCCAGCAGCCCTCAGTCGAGGAAAGACGGCTACACCTTC.

As concerns this clone: One end of the junction does not line up with germline, which may come from a read error. The chain links TRBV7-7 to TRBJ2-1; TRBD2 might be the D (6 bases). Germline values: CDR1 SSHAT, CDR2 FNYEAQ (reference sequence). The CDR3 spans 13 residues. The CDR3 sequence: CASSLDYIAEQFF. As DNA, the CDR3 is TGTGCTAGCAGCTTGGACTACATTGCGGAGCAGTTCTTC.